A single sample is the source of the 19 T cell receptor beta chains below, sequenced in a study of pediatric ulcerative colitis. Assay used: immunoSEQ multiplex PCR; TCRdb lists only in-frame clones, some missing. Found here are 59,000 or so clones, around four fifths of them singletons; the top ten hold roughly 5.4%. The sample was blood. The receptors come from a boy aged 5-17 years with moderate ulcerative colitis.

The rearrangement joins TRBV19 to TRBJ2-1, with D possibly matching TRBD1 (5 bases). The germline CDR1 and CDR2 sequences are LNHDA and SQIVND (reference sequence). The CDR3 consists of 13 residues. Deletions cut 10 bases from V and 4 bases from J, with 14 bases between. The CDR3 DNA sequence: TGTGCCACCTGGGGCCGAAATTACAATGAGCAGTTCTTC. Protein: CATWGRNYNEQFF.

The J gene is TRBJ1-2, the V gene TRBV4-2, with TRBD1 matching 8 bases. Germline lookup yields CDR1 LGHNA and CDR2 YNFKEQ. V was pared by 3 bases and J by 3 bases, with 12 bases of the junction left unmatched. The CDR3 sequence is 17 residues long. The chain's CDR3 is CASSQRQGSLFYYGYTF. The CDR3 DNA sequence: TGTGCCAGCAGCCAGAGACAGGGGAGTCTTTTCTACTATGGCTACACCTTC.

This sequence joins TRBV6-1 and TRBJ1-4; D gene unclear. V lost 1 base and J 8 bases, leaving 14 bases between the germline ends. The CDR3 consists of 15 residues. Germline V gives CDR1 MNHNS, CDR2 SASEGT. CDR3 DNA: TGTGCCAGCAGTGAAGAGGTCGCGTTTAACGAAAAACTGTTTTTT. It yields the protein CASSEEVAFNEKLFF.

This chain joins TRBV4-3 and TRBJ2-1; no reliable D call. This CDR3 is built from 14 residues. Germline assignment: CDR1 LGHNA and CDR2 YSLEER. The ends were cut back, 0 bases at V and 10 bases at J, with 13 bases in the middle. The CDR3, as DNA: TGCGCCAGCAGCCAAGAACACCGGAGTTTGGAGCAGTTCTTC. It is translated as CASSQEHRSLEQFF.

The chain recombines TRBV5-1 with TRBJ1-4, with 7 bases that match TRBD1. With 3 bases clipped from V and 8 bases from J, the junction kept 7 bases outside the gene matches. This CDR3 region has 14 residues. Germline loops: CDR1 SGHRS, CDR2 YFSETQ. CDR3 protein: CASSSTGRGEKLFF. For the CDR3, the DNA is TGCGCCAGCAGCTCGACAGGGAGGGGAGAAAAACTGTTTTTT.

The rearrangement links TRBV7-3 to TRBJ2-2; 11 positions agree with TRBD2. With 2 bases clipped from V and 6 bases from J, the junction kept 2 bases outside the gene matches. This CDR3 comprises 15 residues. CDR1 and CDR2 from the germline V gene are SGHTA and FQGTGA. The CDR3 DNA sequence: TGTGCCAGCAGCTTATTTAGCGGGAGGGCCGGGGAGCTGTTTTTT. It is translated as CASSLFSGRAGELFF.

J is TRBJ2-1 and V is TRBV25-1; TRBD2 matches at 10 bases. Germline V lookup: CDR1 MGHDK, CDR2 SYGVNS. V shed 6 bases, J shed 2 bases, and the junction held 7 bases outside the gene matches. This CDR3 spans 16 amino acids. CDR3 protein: CASRPSGRATYNEQFF. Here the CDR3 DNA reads TGTGCCAGCAGACCCAGCGGGAGGGCCACCTACAATGAGCAGTTCTTC.

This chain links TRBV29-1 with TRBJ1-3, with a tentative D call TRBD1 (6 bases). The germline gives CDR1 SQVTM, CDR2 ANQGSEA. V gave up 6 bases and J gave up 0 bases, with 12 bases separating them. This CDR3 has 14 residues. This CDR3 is CSVGDNRSGNTIYF. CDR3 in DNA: TGCAGCGTGGGGGACAACCGCTCTGGAAACACCATATATTTT.

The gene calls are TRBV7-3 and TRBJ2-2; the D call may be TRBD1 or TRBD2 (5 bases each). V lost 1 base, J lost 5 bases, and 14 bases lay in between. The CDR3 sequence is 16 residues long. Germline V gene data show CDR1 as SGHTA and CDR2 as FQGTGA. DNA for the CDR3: TGTGCCAGCAGCTTAATTCGGTGGGGGAGTACCGGGGAGCTGTTTTTT. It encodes CASSLIRWGSTGELFF.

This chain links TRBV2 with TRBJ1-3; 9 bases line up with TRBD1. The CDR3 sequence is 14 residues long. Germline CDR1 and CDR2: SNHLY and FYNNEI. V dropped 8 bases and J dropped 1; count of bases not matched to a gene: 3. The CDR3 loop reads CASFGQGSGNTIYF. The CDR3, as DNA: TGTGCCAGCTTCGGACAGGGGTCTGGAAACACCATATATTTT.

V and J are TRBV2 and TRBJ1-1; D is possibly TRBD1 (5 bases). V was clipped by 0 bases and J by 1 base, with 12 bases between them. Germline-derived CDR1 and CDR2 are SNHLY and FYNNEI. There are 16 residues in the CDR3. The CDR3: CASSEARGVANTEAFF. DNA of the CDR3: TGTGCCAGCAGTGAAGCGCGGGGGGTCGCGAACACTGAAGCTTTCTTT.

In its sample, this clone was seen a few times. The CDR3 DNA reads as TGTGCCAGCAGTGAGAAGTGGGGGCAGCCCCAGCATTTT. It is translated as CASSEKWGQPQHF. V is TRBV25-1 and J is TRBJ1-5, with a tentative D call TRBD1 (5 bases). The V end was cut by 3 bases, the J end by 7 bases, with 10 bases between. The CDR3 has 13 residues. CDR1 and CDR2 from the germline V gene are MGHDK and SYGVNS.

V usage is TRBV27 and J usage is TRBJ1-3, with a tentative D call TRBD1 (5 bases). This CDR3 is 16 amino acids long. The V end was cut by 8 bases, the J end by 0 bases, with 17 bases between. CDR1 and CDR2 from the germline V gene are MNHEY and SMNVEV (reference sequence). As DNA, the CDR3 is TGTGCCAGCCGACGTAACTCAGGGAGCTCTGGAAACACCATATATTTT. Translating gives CASRRNSGSSGNTIYF.

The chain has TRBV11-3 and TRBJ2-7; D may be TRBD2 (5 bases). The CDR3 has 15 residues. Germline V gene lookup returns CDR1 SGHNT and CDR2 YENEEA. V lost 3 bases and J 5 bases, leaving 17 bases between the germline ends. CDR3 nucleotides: TGTGCCAGCAGCTTCGGACTTTCGAACGGGGACGAGCAGTACTTC. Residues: CASSFGLSNGDEQYF. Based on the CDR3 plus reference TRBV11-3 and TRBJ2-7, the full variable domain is EAGVVQSPRYKIIEKKQPVAFWCNPISGHNTLYWYLQNLGQGPELLIRYENEEAVDDSQLPKDRFSAERLKGVDSTLKIQPAELGDSAVYLCASSFGLSNGDEQYFGPGTRLTVT.

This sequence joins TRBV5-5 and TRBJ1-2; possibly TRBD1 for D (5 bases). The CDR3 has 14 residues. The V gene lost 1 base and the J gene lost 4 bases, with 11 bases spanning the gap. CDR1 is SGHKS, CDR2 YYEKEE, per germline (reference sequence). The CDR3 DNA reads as TGTGCCAGCAGCTTGCCCCCTGGGGGCTATGGCTACACCTTC. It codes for CASSLPPGGYGYTF. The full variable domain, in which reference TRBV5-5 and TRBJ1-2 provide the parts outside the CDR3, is DAGVTQSPTHLIKTRGQQVTLRCSPISGHKSVSWYQQVLGQGPQFIFQYYEKEERGRGNFPDRFSARQFPNYSSELNVNALLLGDSALYLCASSLPPGGYGYTFGSGTRLTVV.

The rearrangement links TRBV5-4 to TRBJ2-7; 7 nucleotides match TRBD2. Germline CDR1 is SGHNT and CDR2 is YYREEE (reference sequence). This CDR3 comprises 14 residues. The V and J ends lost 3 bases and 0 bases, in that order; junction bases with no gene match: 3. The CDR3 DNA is TGTGCCAGCAGCTCGGGCGGGAGCTCCTACGAGCAGTACTTC. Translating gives CASSSGGSSYEQYF.

The CDR3: CASSVEDRGPRSGNTIYF. Here the CDR3 DNA reads TGTGCCAGCAGCGTAGAGGACAGGGGGCCGCGCTCTGGAAACACCATATATTTT. This sequence joins TRBV9 and TRBJ1-3; 11 bases agree with TRBD1. The CDR3 runs 18 residues. CDR1 is SGDLS, CDR2 YYNGEE, per germline. Trimming cost V 0 bases and J 0 bases; bases outside gene matches: 5.

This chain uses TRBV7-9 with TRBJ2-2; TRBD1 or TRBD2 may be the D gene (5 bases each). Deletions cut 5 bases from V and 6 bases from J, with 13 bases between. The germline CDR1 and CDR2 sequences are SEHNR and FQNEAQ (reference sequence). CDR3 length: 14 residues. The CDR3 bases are TGTGCCAGCAGCGCTTTGGGGACCGCCGGGGAGCTGTTTTTT. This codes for CASSALGTAGELFF. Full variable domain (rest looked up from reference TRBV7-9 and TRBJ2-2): DTGVSQNPRHKITKRGQNVTFRCDPISEHNRLYWYRQTLGQGPEFLTYFQNEAQLEKSRLLSDRFSAERPKGSFSTLEIQRTEQGDSAMYLCASSALGTAGELFFGEGSRLTVL.

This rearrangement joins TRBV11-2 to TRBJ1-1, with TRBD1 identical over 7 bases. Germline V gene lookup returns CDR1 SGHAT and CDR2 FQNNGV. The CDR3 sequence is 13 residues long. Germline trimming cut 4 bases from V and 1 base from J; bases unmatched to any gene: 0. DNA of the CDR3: TGTGCCAGCAGCTGGGACAGGAACACTGAAGCTTTCTTT. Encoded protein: CASSWDRNTEAFF.